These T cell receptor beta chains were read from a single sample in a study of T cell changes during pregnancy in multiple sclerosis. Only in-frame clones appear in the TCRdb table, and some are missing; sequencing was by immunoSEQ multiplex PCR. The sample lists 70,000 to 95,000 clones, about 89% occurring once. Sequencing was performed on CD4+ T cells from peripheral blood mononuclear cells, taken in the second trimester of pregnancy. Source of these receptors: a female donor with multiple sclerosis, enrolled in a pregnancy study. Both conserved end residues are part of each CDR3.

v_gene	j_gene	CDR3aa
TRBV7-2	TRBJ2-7	CASSYAGVSYEQYF
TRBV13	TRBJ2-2	CASSLGLGGARNTGELFF
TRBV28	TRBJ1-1	CASRKPGQGGGAFF
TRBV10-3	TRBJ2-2	CAMGTSGTGELFF
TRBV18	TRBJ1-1	CASSPEPDRRNTEAFF
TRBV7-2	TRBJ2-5	CASSLVASGGTGTQYF
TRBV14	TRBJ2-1	CASSQGQVYNEQFF
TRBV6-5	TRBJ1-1	CASSGRFHTEAFF
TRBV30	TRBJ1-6	CAWSVRARGVYSPLHF
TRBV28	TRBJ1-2	CASSFGGGLYGYTF
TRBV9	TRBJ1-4	CASSEGQGIGNEKLFF
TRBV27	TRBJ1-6	CASSPGRENSPLHF
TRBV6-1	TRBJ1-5	CASYVGGYQPQHF
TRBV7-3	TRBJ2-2	CASSLVSGVNTGELFF
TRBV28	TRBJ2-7	CASRRQGGREQYF
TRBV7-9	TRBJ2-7	CASSSTGLDSSYEQYF
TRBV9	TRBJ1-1	CASSVEARGSTEAFF
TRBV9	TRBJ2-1	CASSVGVSPNEQFF
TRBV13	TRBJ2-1	CASSTTGTSGYNEQFF
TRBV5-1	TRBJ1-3	CASSIGVSSGNTIYF
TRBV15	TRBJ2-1	CATSRDTFRGNEQFF
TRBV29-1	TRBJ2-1	CSIRGGPSYNEQFF
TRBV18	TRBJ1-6	CASSPGGGNSPLHF
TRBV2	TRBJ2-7	CASRIGTGVAEQYF